This entry features one T cell receptor (beta chain) sequence. The clone's antigen remains unknown. Base qualities are not provided; no much larger clone lies one nucleotide away. Genomic DNA was extracted from sorted cells for sequencing of the TCRbeta CDR3 region. TCRbeta CDR3 regions were sequenced using the immunoSEQ Assay. TCRdb holds this immuneACCESS table with in-frame rearrangements only. Some clones are missing; in checked studies, unresolved V genes explain under half, and the rest has no known cause. The sample table shows just under 85,000 clones, and about 88% are seen once. The leading ten clones occupy around 6.6% of the sample. The data stem from a study of OX40 agonist ivuxolimab in advanced cancers. Describing the broader study: Ivuxolimab was an agonistic, fully human IgG2 monoclonal antibody directed against OX40 (CD134), a costimulatory receptor. Intravenous ivuxolimab was administered to patients every 2 weeks at six dose levels: 0.01, 0.1, 0.3, 1.5, 3 and 10 mg/kg. Among the roughly 52 dose-escalation patients, some 20 had hepatocellular carcinoma, roughly 15 melanoma, 9 renal cell carcinoma and 9 head and neck cancer. In the dose-escalation cohort, more than 80% of patients were male, and the mean age was roughly 60 years with a range of about 23 to 79. Prior anti-PD-1, anti-PD-L1 or anti-CTLA-4 therapy was permitted, and less than 45% of dose-escalation patients had received checkpoint inhibitors. Partial responses occurred in three dose-escalation patients: two with cutaneous melanoma and one with hepatocellular carcinoma. Peripheral TCRbeta sequencing aimed to test whether ivuxolimab altered TCR sequence diversity and caused clonal T-cell expansion. The monotherapy dose-escalation portion (N of about 50 patients) of the phase I ivuxolimab trial is reported in the paper. What the study reported, not specific to this receptor: The antigen specificity of the clonally expanded peripheral T cells was not determined. At doses of 0.1 to 3.0 mg/kg, clonal expansion of both CD4+ and CD8+ T cells in blood was seen between baseline and week 6. Partial responders in the 0.1-3.0 mg/kg groups had among the lowest normalized peripheral clonal expansion, especially among CD8+ T cells. Low levels of normalized T-cell clonal expansion were also seen in some patients who did not respond. After ivuxolimab, CD8+ T cells had more expanded clones than CD4+ T cells on average.

The CDR3, cysteine through phenylalanine, is 13 amino acids long. Only the CDR3 DNA is retained, 39 bases long and in frame from the first base. The junction carries 11 bases between V and J, which are trimmed by 3 bases and 6 bases respectively. CDR1 MGHRA and CDR2 YSYEKL were looked up in the germline V gene. Patients with autoimmune disease history or receiving systemic immunosuppression were excluded from the trial. In every dose cohort, peripheral blood was drawn for TCR sequencing at baseline, cycle 4 day 1, and cycle 7 day 1. The samples were drawn from a first-in-human, open-label, multicenter phase I dose-escalation trial of ivuxolimab. The trial enrolled adults with locally advanced or metastatic head and neck squamous cell, hepatocellular, melanoma or renal cell carcinoma. CD4+ and CD8+ T cells were sorted separately from peripheral blood before TCR sequencing.

Sequencing used CD4+ or CD8+ T cells sorted from blood, obtained in a trial of the OX40 agonist ivuxolimab. The clonotype was recovered from an adult with an advanced solid tumor such as melanoma, head and neck, liver or kidney cancer. Recombination joined TRBV4-1 with TRBJ1-1; confidence is insufficient to name the D gene. This receptor carries the CDR3 CASSHVSGAEAFF. The nucleotide sequence reads TGCGCCAGCAGCCACGTCTCGGGCGCTGAAGCTTTCTTT.